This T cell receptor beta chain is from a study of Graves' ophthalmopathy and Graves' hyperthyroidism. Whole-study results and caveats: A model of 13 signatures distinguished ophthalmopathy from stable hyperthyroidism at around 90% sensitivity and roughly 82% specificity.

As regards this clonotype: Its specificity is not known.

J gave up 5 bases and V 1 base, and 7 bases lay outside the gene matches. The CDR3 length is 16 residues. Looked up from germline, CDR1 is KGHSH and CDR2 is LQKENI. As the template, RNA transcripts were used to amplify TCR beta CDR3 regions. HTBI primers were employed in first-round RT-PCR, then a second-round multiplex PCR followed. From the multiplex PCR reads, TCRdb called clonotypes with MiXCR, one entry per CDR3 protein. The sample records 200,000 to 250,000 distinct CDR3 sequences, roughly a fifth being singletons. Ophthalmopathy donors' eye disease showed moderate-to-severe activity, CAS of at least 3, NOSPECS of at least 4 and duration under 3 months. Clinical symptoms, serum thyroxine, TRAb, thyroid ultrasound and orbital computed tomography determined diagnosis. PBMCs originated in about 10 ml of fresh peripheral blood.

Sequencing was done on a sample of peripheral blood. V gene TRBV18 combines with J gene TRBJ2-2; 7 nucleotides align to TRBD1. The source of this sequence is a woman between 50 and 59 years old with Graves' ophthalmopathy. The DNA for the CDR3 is TGTGCCAGCTCACCACGGGGACAGAGGGAGACCGGGGAGCTGTTTTTT. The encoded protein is CASSPRGQRETGELFF.